One and the same sample provided the 19 T cell receptor beta chains below, sequenced in a study of cytomegalovirus exposure and HLA in healthy donors. PCR employed 60 Vbeta and 13 Jbeta primers. Clones were sequenced by immunoSEQ multiplex PCR, and TCRdb holds only the in-frame ones, with some missing. The sample carries approximately 40,000 clones, approximately 66% recorded once. Sample: PBMCs. All receptors derive from a man aged 45-65 years in good health and CMV-seropositive.

The rearrangement joins TRBV6-5 to TRBJ1-3; 8 bases fit TRBD1. The V segment lost 10 bases and the J segment 6 bases; nucleotides outside the gene matches: 14. This CDR3 has 15 amino acids. Looked up from germline, CDR1 is MNHEY and CDR2 is SVGAGI. CDR3 bases: TGTGCCACCTTAGAGCCGGACAGGGAGGCAAACACCATATATTTT. It codes for CATLEPDREANTIYF.

This clone was counted between two and nine times. The V gene is TRBV5-4, the J gene TRBJ2-3; maybe TRBD2 (7 bases). CDR1 SGHNT and CDR2 YYREEE come from the germline V gene (reference sequence). The V and J ends lost 3 bases and 2 bases respectively, with 13 bases between them. This CDR3 spans 15 amino acids. The CDR3 protein is CASSWGAGDTDTQYF. For the CDR3, the DNA is TGTGCCAGCAGCTGGGGGGCGGGGGACACAGATACGCAGTATTTT.

The chain joins TRBV29-1 to TRBJ1-2; weak D call: TRBD1 (5 bases). The CDR3 consists of 13 residues. Germline V gene sequence: CDR1 SQVTM, CDR2 ANQGSEA. The V gene lost 6 bases and the J gene lost 3 bases, with 14 bases spanning the gap. CDR3 DNA: TGCAGCGTGGGTAAGGGGAATGACTATGGCTACACCTTC. This gives the protein CSVGKGNDYGYTF.

The chain has TRBV30 and TRBJ2-7; 11 bases agree with TRBD2. Germline lookup yields CDR1 GTSNPN and CDR2 SVGIG (reference sequence). The CDR3 runs to 14 residues. V dropped 5 bases and J dropped 6; count of bases not matched to a gene: 9. CDR3 loop: CAWEAGGTSGEQYF. The CDR3 nucleotides read TGTGCCTGGGAGGCCGGGGGGACTAGCGGCGAGCAGTACTTC.

The chain employs TRBV7-3 and TRBJ2-3; D not certain. The V end lost 3 bases, the J end lost 2 bases, and 9 bases lay between the germline ends. Germline CDR1 is SGHTA and CDR2 is FQGTGA. The CDR3 sequence is 14 residues long. Written as DNA, the CDR3 is TGTGCCAGCAGCTTCGGTCTGTCCACAGATACGCAGTATTTT. Its protein is CASSFGLSTDTQYF.

The chain recombines TRBV19 with TRBJ1-6, with TRBD1 identical over 9 bases. The CDR3 has 15 amino acids. The germline V gene encodes CDR1 LNHDA and CDR2 SQIVND (reference sequence). Trimming at V came to 3 bases and at J to 10 bases, leaving 7 bases not matched to a gene. CDR3 residues: CASSIGTGFRSPLHF. CDR3 in DNA: TGTGCCAGTAGTATTGGGACAGGGTTTCGGTCACCCCTCCACTTT.

The genes are TRBV10-2 and TRBJ2-1; 9 bases are shared with TRBD1. CDR3 length: 14 amino acids. CDR1 is WSHSY and CDR2 is SAAADI in the germline V gene. The V gene end was trimmed by 4 bases and the J gene end by 8 bases; junction bases not matched to a gene: 6. Written as DNA, the CDR3 is TGCGCCAGCAGTGGCTTGGGACAGGGCGATGAGCAGTTCTTC. Amino acid sequence: CASSGLGQGDEQFF.

V is TRBV5-6 and J is TRBJ1-5; 8 nucleotides line up with TRBD1. The CDR3 has 15 amino acids. Germline V gene lookup returns CDR1 SGHDT and CDR2 YYEEEE. J gave up 4 bases and V 6 bases, and 9 bases lay outside the gene matches. The CDR3 spells CASTLQGGSNQPQHF. The CDR3 DNA reads TGTGCCAGCACCCTACAGGGGGGTTCAAATCAGCCCCAGCATTTT.

This clone has a single count. This chain joins TRBV7-8 and TRBJ2-3; TRBD2 is a possible D gene (5 bases). There are 16 residues in the CDR3. Germline-derived CDR1 and CDR2 are SGHVS and FQNEAQ. Trimming took 3 bases from V and 3 from J, leaving 16 bases between them. The CDR3 spells CASSFQPGLGTDTQYF. The CDR3 coding sequence is TGTGCCAGCAGCTTCCAACCGGGGTTGGGTACAGATACGCAGTATTTT.

This clone was observed a few times. The chain employs TRBV6-1 and TRBJ1-2, with a tentative D call TRBD1 (6 bases). Germline CDR1 reads MNHNS; CDR2 reads SASEGT. The CDR3 extends over 13 amino acids. Deletions cut 6 bases from V and 4 bases from J, with 12 bases between. The CDR3: CASSDRRFYGYTF. CDR3 in DNA: TGTGCCAGCAGCGACAGGAGATTCTATGGCTACACCTTC.

This clone turned up a few times. This rearrangement joins TRBV5-1 to TRBJ1-6; 7 nucleotides line up with TRBD1. The CDR3 totals 14 residues. Germline V gene data show CDR1 as SGHRS and CDR2 as YFSETQ. V lost 2 bases and J lost 10; bases outside the gene matches: 6. The CDR3 nucleotides are TGCGCCAGCAGCTTAACGACAGGGCAATCACCCCTCCACTTT. Translated, it gives CASSLTTGQSPLHF.

V is TRBV7-2 and J is TRBJ1-5, with a tentative D call TRBD1 (5 bases). The CDR3 loop spans 13 amino acids. The germline V and J ends were trimmed by 3 bases and 4 bases, with 7 bases remaining between them. Germline CDR1 SGHTA, CDR2 FQGNSA. CDR3 residues: CASSLPGNQPQHF. The CDR3 DNA is TGTGCCAGCAGCTTGCCAGGGAATCAGCCCCAGCATTTT.

The V and J genes are TRBV15 and TRBJ2-7; 7 bases agree with TRBD1. Losses at the gene ends were 1 base for V and 1 base for J; bases not matched to a gene: 4. The CDR3 extends over 15 amino acids. Germline V gene data show CDR1 as LNHNV and CDR2 as YYDKDF (reference sequence). In nucleotides, the CDR3 is TGTGCCACCAGCAGAGGGGGACAGAGTTCCTACGAGCAGTACTTC. It yields the protein CATSRGGQSSYEQYF.

V usage is TRBV4-2 and J usage is TRBJ2-7, with a weak D call TRBD2 (6 bases). Germline-derived CDR1 and CDR2 are LGHNA and YNFKEQ. This CDR3 has 16 amino acids. V lost 0 bases, J lost 3 bases, and 15 bases lay in between. DNA of the CDR3: TGTGCCAGCAGCCAAGAGGGGGGAGCGGTTTTCTACGAGCAGTACTTC. Encoded protein: CASSQEGGAVFYEQYF.

V usage is TRBV18 and J usage is TRBJ1-6; D gene unclear. The CDR3 consists of 16 residues. The V end was cut by 0 bases, the J end by 7 bases, with 13 bases between. Germline values: CDR1 KGHSH, CDR2 LQKENI. The CDR3 region is CASSPPDSSRNSPLHF. The CDR3 coding sequence is TGTGCCAGCTCACCACCTGATTCAAGCCGAAATTCACCCCTCCACTTT.

The CDR3, as DNA: TGTGCCAGCAGTACCCCGGGACAGGGGTACGAGCAGTACTTC. Protein sequence: CASSTPGQGYEQYF. The rearrangement uses TRBV28 and TRBJ2-7; 10 positions agree with TRBD1. This CDR3 contains 14 residues. CDR1 MDHEN and CDR2 SYDVKM come from the germline V gene. J gave up 4 bases and V 5 bases, and 5 bases lay outside the gene matches.

This clone was seen a few times. The genes are TRBV28 and TRBJ1-2, with D possibly TRBD1 on 5 matching bases. This CDR3 is 12 amino acids long. Germline V gene sequence: CDR1 MDHEN, CDR2 SYDVKM. Deletions cut 6 bases from V and 6 bases from J, with 11 bases between. This chain's CDR3 is CASSARGDGYTF. CDR3 nucleotides: TGTGCCAGCAGCGCTCGGGGGGATGGCTACACCTTC.

The table lists this clone with a count of one. The J gene is TRBJ2-7, the V gene TRBV9, with 8 positions matching TRBD1. CDR1 is SGDLS, CDR2 YYNGEE, per germline. CDR3 length equals 15 residues. The J segment lost 4 bases and the V segment lost 0 bases, leaving 6 bases of the junction unmatched. Written as DNA, the CDR3 is TGTGCCAGCAGCGTAGCTGCAGGGGGCCAGTACGAGCAGTACTTC. It encodes CASSVAAGGQYEQYF.

For this clone: The sample carries other DNA sequences with the same CDR3. The rearrangement uses TRBV5-1 and TRBJ2-7; 7 nucleotides match TRBD1. This CDR3 has 12 residues. Germline CDR1 is SGHRS and CDR2 is YFSETQ. V gave up 5 bases and J gave up 5 bases; unmatched junction bases: 4. CDR3 DNA sequence: TGCGCCAGCAGTCAAACAGGGGACGAGCAGTACTTC. As protein: CASSQTGDEQYF.